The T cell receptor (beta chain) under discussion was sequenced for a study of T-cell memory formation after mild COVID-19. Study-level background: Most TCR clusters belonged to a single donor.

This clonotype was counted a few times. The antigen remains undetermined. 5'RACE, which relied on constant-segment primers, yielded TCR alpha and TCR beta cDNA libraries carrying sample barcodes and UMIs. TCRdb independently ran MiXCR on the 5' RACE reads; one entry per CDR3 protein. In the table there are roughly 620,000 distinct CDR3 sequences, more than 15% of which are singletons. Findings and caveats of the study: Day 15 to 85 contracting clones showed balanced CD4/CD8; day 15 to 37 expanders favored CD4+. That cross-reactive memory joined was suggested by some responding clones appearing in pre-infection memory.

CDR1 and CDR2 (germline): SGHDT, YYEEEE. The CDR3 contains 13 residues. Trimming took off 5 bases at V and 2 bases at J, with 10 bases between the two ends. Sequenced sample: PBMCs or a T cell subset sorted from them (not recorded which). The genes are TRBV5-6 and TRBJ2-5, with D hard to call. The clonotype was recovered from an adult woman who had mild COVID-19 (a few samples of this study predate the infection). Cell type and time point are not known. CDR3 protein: CASRFLGQETQYF. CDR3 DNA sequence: TGTGCCAGCAGGTTTCTAGGACAAGAGACCCAGTACTTC.